This TCR beta chain appears in the sequencing data of a study of blood T cell repertoires in COVID-19. Overall study: Specimens from acute and convalescent COVID-19 originated in the United States, Italy and Spain. PBMCs, B-cell-depleted T cells, or T cells were the source of the cDNA or gDNA that made up the material.

Authors' processing steps: Nucleated cell counts were estimated from reference gene primer amplification. Some clones are missing from TCRdb's copy, which holds only in-frame ones; the method was immunoSEQ multiplex PCR. V, J and clone size reflect that table, while D and trimming were determined from the DNA. Here the sample spans 150,000 to 200,000 clones, 65% to 90% being singletons. Germline V lookup: CDR1 GTSNPN, CDR2 SVGIG (reference sequence). The CDR3 extends over 15 amino acids. The ends lost 4 bases at V and 0 bases at J; junction bases unmatched: 7. Source material: peripheral blood. The TCR sequence derives from a man in his sixties with acute or convalescent COVID-19. This chain links TRBV30 with TRBJ2-3; 7 bases line up with TRBD1. Here the CDR3 reads CAWTRTGTSTDTQYF. The CDR3 nucleotides are TGTGCCTGGACCCGGACAGGTACTAGCACAGATACGCAGTATTTT.